The TCR beta chain under discussion was sequenced for a study of cytomegalovirus exposure and HLA in healthy donors. Looked up from germline, CDR1 is SGHTA and CDR2 is FQGNSA. CDR3 length: 15 amino acids. V trimming: 4 bases; J trimming: 4 bases; junction bases outside the gene matches: 9. The PCR was carried out with 60 Vbeta primers and 13 Jbeta primers. Produced via immunoSEQ multiplex PCR; TCRdb's table is partial and in-frame only. The sample contains some 150,000 clones, 65% to 85% of which appear only once. A word on this clone: Its antigen is unknown.

Study outcomes and limitations: A prior analysis recorded that most TCR beta V segments were productive about 87% or about 30% of the time.

The source of this sequence is a woman aged 25 to 45 in good health and CMV-seropositive. The V gene is TRBV7-2, the J gene TRBJ1-1, with 7 bases aligning to TRBD1. The specimen was PBMCs. The CDR3 here is CASSSLGTGATEAFF. Written as DNA, the CDR3 is TGTGCCAGCAGCTCCCTTGGAACAGGGGCCACTGAAGCTTTCTTT.